The present TCR beta chain was sequenced within a study of control samples from healthy donors and cancer patients. Here immunoSEQ multiplex PCR was the method, and the copy in TCRdb shows in-frame clones only, minus some. Among about 60,000 clones, about nine tenths were seen once, and the ten largest hold approximately 1.2%. Germline V lookup: CDR1 LNHDA, CDR2 SQIVND (reference sequence). The CDR3 runs 14 residues. V was pared by 6 bases and J by 5 bases, with 7 bases of the junction left unmatched. This chain uses TRBV19 with TRBJ2-5; 9 bases are a match to TRBD1. The sequence was obtained from a woman aged 45 to 65 with colorectal cancer. Sequenced: PBMCs. The CDR3 region is CASSHTGGRETQYF. DNA of the CDR3: TGTGCCAGTAGCCACACAGGGGGCAGGGAGACCCAGTACTTC.